These 13 T cell receptor beta chains were all obtained from the same sample, sequenced in a study of blood T cell repertoires in COVID-19. Produced via immunoSEQ multiplex PCR; TCRdb's table is partial and in-frame only. The table shows fewer than 100,000 clones, with about four fifths occurring only once. Sample: peripheral blood. All receptors derive from a man aged 50 to 59 with acute or convalescent COVID-19.

The chain uses TRBV10-3 and TRBJ1-5; 7 bases agree with TRBD1. CDR3 length: 13 amino acids. Trimming cost V 4 bases and J 4 bases; bases outside gene matches: 1. Germline V lookup: CDR1 ENHRY, CDR2 SYGVKD. The CDR3 reads CAISVQGNQPQHF. CDR3 nucleotides: TGTGCCATCAGTGTACAGGGGAATCAGCCCCAGCATTTT.

A single count supports this clone. V is TRBV27 and J is TRBJ1-4; possibly TRBD1 for D (6 bases). CDR3 length equals 14 residues. Between the trimmed V and J ends, which lost 4 bases and 8 bases, there was a span of 14 bases. Germline loops: CDR1 MNHEY, CDR2 SMNVEV (reference sequence). CDR3 in amino acids: CASSSAGAGEKLFF. The CDR3 DNA reads as TGTGCCAGCAGTTCCGCGGGGGCTGGGGAAAAACTGTTTTTT.

CDR3 sequence (DNA): TGTGCCAGCAGCTTGGGTGCGGCTGGTCAGCCCCAGCATTTT. Encoded protein: CASSLGAAGQPQHF. The chain carries TRBV5-6 and TRBJ1-5; D is unclear. V shed 0 bases and J shed 6 bases, with 10 bases lying between them. The CDR3 covers 14 residues. Germline-derived CDR1 and CDR2 are SGHDT and YYEEEE.

This chain joins TRBV5-1 and TRBJ2-3; 10 positions match TRBD2. V lost 1 base, J lost 2 bases, and 4 bases stayed unmatched. This CDR3 is built from 16 residues. Germline loops: CDR1 SGHRS, CDR2 YFSETQ. The CDR3 loop reads CASSLSSGGLTDTQYF. The DNA of the CDR3 is TGCGCCAGCAGCTTGTCTAGCGGGGGCCTCACAGATACGCAGTATTTT. Combining the CDR3 with reference TRBV5-1 and TRBJ2-3 gives the whole variable domain KAGVTQTPRYLIKTRGQQVTLSCSPISGHRSVSWYQQTPGQGLQFLFEYFSETQRNKGNFPGRFSGRQFSNSRSEMNVSTLELGDSALYLCASSLSSGGLTDTQYFGPGTRLTVL.

V gene TRBV5-1 combines with J gene TRBJ1-1, with TRBD1 matching 9 bases. V lost 4 bases to trimming and J lost 1 base; unmatched junction nucleotides: 2. Germline V gene sequence: CDR1 SGHRS, CDR2 YFSETQ. This CDR3 region has 14 residues. Here the CDR3 DNA reads TGCGCCAGCAGCAAGGGACAGGGGAACACTGAAGCTTTCTTT. This sequence encodes CASSKGQGNTEAFF.

The genes are TRBV5-1 and TRBJ2-6; D not resolved. The V gene's germline CDR1 is SGHRS and CDR2 YFSETQ. V was shortened by 5 bases and J by 0 bases, with 12 bases between the two germline ends. The CDR3 is 16 amino acids. CDR3 coding DNA: TGCGCCAGCAGTTCTAACCCGCTCTCTGGGGCCAACGTCCTGACTTTC. This encodes CASSSNPLSGANVLTF. Filled out from reference TRBV5-1 and TRBJ2-6, the complete variable domain reads KAGVTQTPRYLIKTRGQQVTLSCSPISGHRSVSWYQQTPGQGLQFLFEYFSETQRNKGNFPGRFSGRQFSNSRSEMNVSTLELGDSALYLCASSSNPLSGANVLTFGAGSRLTVL.

The chain combines TRBV7-6 with TRBJ1-4, with a weak D call TRBD1 (5 bases). Per the germline V gene, CDR1 is SGHVS and CDR2 is FNYEAQ. The germline V and J ends were trimmed by 5 bases and 3 bases, with 13 bases remaining between them. The CDR3 spans 15 residues. For the CDR3, the DNA is TGTGCCAGCAGCCCCCGGGGGGGGGCTAATGAAAAACTGTTTTTT. It codes for CASSPRGGANEKLFF.

The rearrangement joins TRBV19 to TRBJ1-4; D unclear. This CDR3 is 10 amino acids long. Germline V CDR1 and CDR2: LNHDA, SQIVND (reference sequence). Trimming took off 9 bases at V and 10 bases at J, with 9 bases between the two ends. CDR3 DNA sequence: TGTGCCAGCGGGGAAGTAAAACTGTTTTTT. Translated: CASGEVKLFF.

The rearrangement links TRBV7-8 to TRBJ2-1, with unresolved D. The V gene's germline CDR1 is SGHVS and CDR2 FQNEAQ. The V end lost 6 bases, the J end lost 4 bases, and 7 bases lay between the germline ends. CDR3 length equals 12 residues. CDR3 sequence reads: CASRPTYNEQFF. The CDR3 DNA sequence: TGTGCCAGCAGACCTACTTACAATGAGCAGTTCTTC.

The chain links TRBV28 to TRBJ2-5; 8 bases map to TRBD2. The CDR3 has 14 amino acids. Germline CDR1 and CDR2: MDHEN and SYDVKM. The junction had 7 bases not matched to a gene; V was cut back by 6 bases and J by 4 bases. The CDR3 region has the DNA TGTGCCAGCAGACCCAGCGGGGGAACAGAGACCCAGTACTTC. This translates into CASRPSGGTETQYF. The complete variable domain, with remaining parts taken from reference TRBV28 and TRBJ2-5, reads DVKVTQSSRYLVKRTGEKVFLECVQDMDHENMFWYRQDPGLGLRLIYFSYDVKMKEKGDIPEGYSVSREKKERFSLILESASTNQTSMYLCASRPSGGTETQYFGPGTRLLVL.

V and J are TRBV7-9 and TRBJ1-4; the D is unclear. V was cut by 5 bases and J by 0 bases, with 10 bases left in between. The CDR3 has 15 amino acids. The germline V gene has CDR1 SEHNR and CDR2 FQNEAQ (reference sequence). The CDR3 loop is CASSTELATNEKLFF. The CDR3 DNA reads TGTGCCAGCAGCACCGAGCTCGCAACTAATGAAAAACTGTTTTTT.

The V gene is TRBV11-2, the J gene TRBJ2-1, with 8 bases matching TRBD2. Per germline, CDR1 SGHAT and CDR2 FQNNGV. The junction had 5 bases not matched to a gene; V was cut back by 1 base and J by 0 bases. The CDR3 is 17 residues long. CDR3 loop: CASSLGTSGNSYNEQFF. Written as DNA, the CDR3 is TGTGCCAGCAGCTTAGGAACTAGCGGAAACTCCTACAATGAGCAGTTCTTC.

V and J are TRBV5-1 and TRBJ2-3, with D possibly TRBD1 on 6 matching bases. The germline V gene has CDR1 SGHRS and CDR2 YFSETQ. CDR3 length equals 14 residues. Trimming took 3 bases from V and 2 from J, leaving 10 bases between them. The CDR3 spells CASSYGQYTDTQYF. CDR3 nucleotides: TGCGCCAGCAGCTATGGACAGTACACAGATACGCAGTATTTT.